This T cell receptor (beta chain) stems from a study of beta chain features in type 1 diabetes. Findings of the study overall: Patients' naive, central memory and Treg TCRB repertoires seemed closer to one another than those of healthy donors.

The germline V and J ends were trimmed by 3 bases and 2 bases, with 14 bases remaining between them. CDR1 and CDR2 from the germline V gene are KGHSH and LQKENI. The CDR3 has 16 amino acids. This clone was counted only a few times. The antigen remains unidentified. CD45RO/CCR7/CD25/CD127/CD95/CD27 separated CD4+ naive, central memory, regulatory and stem cell-like memory cells by sorting. Expressed TCRB transcripts were sequenced, since all the RNA that had been isolated was reverse transcribed. Clones were sequenced by immunoSEQ multiplex PCR, and TCRdb holds only the in-frame ones, with some missing. The sample records some 150,000 clones, about 9.4% being singletons.

The rearrangement links TRBV18 to TRBJ1-3, with D possibly being TRBD1 (6 bases). This clonotype was obtained from a man between 18 and 35 years old in good health. Sequencing was performed on naive CD4+ T cells from blood. This chain's CDR3 is CASSPSGAKAGNTIYF. CDR3 nucleotides: TGTGCCAGCTCACCCTCAGGGGCAAAAGCTGGAAACACCATATATTTT.